This record covers a single T cell receptor beta chain. Its antigen is still unknown. Genomic DNA for TCR beta libraries, around 2 micrograms, came from cryopreserved PBMCs. Germline loops: CDR1 SGHTA, CDR2 FQGNSA. The V segment lost 5 bases and the J segment 5 bases; nucleotides outside the gene matches: 11. This CDR3 contains 15 residues. This entry comes from a study of cytotoxic CD8 clonotypes in ibrutinib-treated CLL. The intended depth for sequencing was 1 in 200,000 to 1 in 1 million T cells. Produced via immunoSEQ multiplex PCR; TCRdb's table is partial and in-frame only. The profile shows about 270,000 clones, around 69% of them singletons. Study-level points and caveats: An increase in clonality occurred at ibrutinib response, followed by a return toward baseline at progression.

Specimen: PBMCs, collected at disease progression, from a patient treated with ibrutinib. This TCR came from a human donor with chronic lymphocytic leukemia. The chain recombines TRBV7-2 with TRBJ2-5; the match to TRBD1 covers 7 bases. CDR3 nucleotide sequence: TGTGCCAGCAGCCCCCGGGACAGTTTCCTCGAGACCCAGTACTTC. Translating it yields CASSPRDSFLETQYF.